One sample yielded the 2 T cell receptor beta chains listed below, sequenced in a study of shared clonotypes between healthy human individuals. Profiling relied on immunoSEQ multiplex PCR, and the TCRdb table lists in-frame clones only, not all of them. The sample lists about 1.5 million clones, around 98% seen once, with approximately 0.45% in the top ten. Sequences were obtained from naive CD4+ T cells sorted from blood. The subset: CD45RA+ positively selected. All receptors derive from a man younger than 45 in good health.

This chain joins TRBV9 and TRBJ2-3, with 9 bases matching TRBD2. From germline, CDR1 is SGDLS and CDR2 YYNGEE. The V gene end was trimmed by 3 bases and the J gene end by 4 bases; junction bases not matched to a gene: 9. The CDR3 length is 16 residues. CDR3 nucleotides: TGTGCCAGCAGCGCTCTAGCGGGGCATGGATCAGATACGCAGTATTTT. Its translation is CASSALAGHGSDTQYF. Together with reference TRBV9 and TRBJ2-3, the CDR3 gives the full variable domain: DSGVTQTPKHLITATGQRVTLRCSPRSGDLSVYWYQQSLDQGLQFLIQYYNGEERAKGNILERFSAQQFPDLHSELNLSSLELGDSALYFCASSALAGHGSDTQYFGPGTRLTVL.

This chain connects TRBV21-1 to TRBJ2-7; the table calls TRBD1, which could not be checked here. TRBV21-1 is a pseudogene locus. CDR3 length: 16 residues. In DNA, the CDR3 is TGTGCCAGCAGCACCCGGGAAACAGGGAGCTCCTACGAGCAGTACTTC. Encoded protein: CASSTRETGSSYEQYF.